The 23 T cell receptor beta chains below all came from one sample that was sequenced in a study of shared clonotypes between healthy human individuals. TCRdb keeps only in-frame clones here, not all; method: immunoSEQ multiplex PCR. The data hold approximately 640,000 clones, with about 90% observed a single time. The sequencing sample was made of memory CD8+ T cells from PBMCs. Subset noted: CD45RO+ cells pooled with CCR7-negative TemRA cells. These receptors came from a man aged 18 to 30 in good health. Some clones in this sample may be carry-over from other donors' samples.

The V call is TRBV28, the J call TRBJ1-1; D gene ambiguous. V was trimmed by 2 bases and J by 7 bases, leaving 8 bases between them. The CDR3 contains 12 residues. Germline V gene sequence: CDR1 MDHEN, CDR2 SYDVKM. CDR3 loop: CASSLRVHEAFF. In DNA, the CDR3 is TGTGCCAGCAGTTTACGGGTACATGAAGCTTTCTTT.

The chain carries TRBV4-1 and TRBJ2-2; no firm D call. Per germline, CDR1 MGHRA and CDR2 YSYEKL. The CDR3 loop spans 16 amino acids. With 0 bases removed from V and 2 bases from J, the gap between germline ends came to 10 bases. The CDR3 DNA sequence: TGCGCCAGCAGCCAAGATTGGCTCGAAAACACCGGGGAGCTGTTTTTT. This sequence encodes CASSQDWLENTGELFF.

This clone showed up many times. The CDR3 region is CASSRTGPYGYTF. The CDR3 DNA reads TGTGCCAGCAGTCGGACAGGTCCCTATGGCTACACCTTC. The rearrangement links TRBV11-2 to TRBJ1-2; 7 nucleotides line up with TRBD1. Germline assignment: CDR1 SGHAT and CDR2 FQNNGV. V lost 6 bases and J lost 4; bases outside the gene matches: 5. The CDR3 extends over 13 amino acids.

The chain recombines TRBV7-8 with TRBJ1-2; the match to TRBD1 covers 10 bases. Looked up from germline, CDR1 is SGHVS and CDR2 is FQNEAQ. V lost 1 base to trimming and J lost 6 bases; unmatched junction nucleotides: 11. CDR3 length equals 17 residues. CDR3 protein: CASSLERHRTGGDGYTF. CDR3 coding DNA: TGTGCCAGCAGCTTAGAACGACACAGGACAGGGGGGGATGGCTACACCTTC. The whole variable domain, filled in from reference TRBV7-8 and TRBJ1-2, reads GAGVSQSPRYKVAKRGQDVALRCDPISGHVSLFWYQQALGQGPEFLTYFQNEAQLDKSGLPSDRFFAERPEGSVSTLKIQRTQQEDSAVYLCASSLERHRTGGDGYTFGSGTRLTVV.

The chain is built from TRBV5-6 and TRBJ2-1; 11 bases match TRBD2. Germline CDR1 is SGHDT and CDR2 is YYEEEE. J was trimmed by 7 bases and V by 4 bases; bases with no gene match: 10. CDR3 length: 16 amino acids. CDR3 residues: CASSGTGTSGQNEQFF. The CDR3 nucleotides read TGTGCCAGCAGCGGAACCGGGACTAGCGGACAGAATGAGCAGTTCTTC. Supplemented by reference TRBV5-6 and TRBJ2-1, the full variable domain reads DAGVTQSPTHLIKTRGQQVTLRCSPKSGHDTVSWYQQALGQGPQFIFQYYEEEERQRGNFPDRFSGHQFPNYSSELNVNALLLGDSALYLCASSGTGTSGQNEQFFGPGTRLTVL.

The V and J genes are TRBV19 and TRBJ2-7, with 7 bases lining up with TRBD1. Germline CDR1 and CDR2: LNHDA and SQIVND (reference sequence). V shed 10 bases and J 3 bases; nucleotides not matched to a gene: 18. The CDR3 extends over 16 amino acids. DNA for the CDR3: TGTGCCACCTCCAATATTCCCTTTGACAGGGACTACGAGCAGTACTTC. This codes for CATSNIPFDRDYEQYF.

This chain connects TRBV30 to TRBJ2-7; D gene unclear. CDR3 size: 12 residues. The V end was cut by 1 base, the J end by 4 bases, with 8 bases between. The germline CDR1 and CDR2 sequences are GTSNPN and SVGIG (reference sequence). CDR3 in DNA: TGTGCCTGGAGTGAGTCTGTTTACGAGCAGTACTTC. Residues: CAWSESVYEQYF.

The rearrangement joins TRBV5-4 to TRBJ2-1; D unresolved. There are 14 residues in the CDR3. Trimming removed 1 base from V and 5 bases from J, with 10 bases in between. CDR1 and CDR2 from the germline V gene are SGHNT and YYREEE (reference sequence). CDR3 sequence reads: CASSLRPGNNEQFF. In DNA, the CDR3 is TGTGCCAGCAGCTTGCGGCCCGGTAACAATGAGCAGTTCTTC.

This chain joins TRBV4-1 and TRBJ2-2; D unresolved. The CDR3 length is 16 residues. V was clipped by 1 base and J by 3 bases, with 12 bases between them. From germline, CDR1 is MGHRA and CDR2 YSYEKL. The CDR3 reads CASSQVRRVYTGELFF. In DNA, the CDR3 is TGCGCCAGCAGCCAAGTTCGGAGAGTATACACCGGGGAGCTGTTTTTT.

The V gene is TRBV9, the J gene TRBJ1-1; no clear D. The length of the CDR3 is 13 residues. The V end was cut by 2 bases, the J end by 0 bases, with 5 bases between. Germline V gene lookup returns CDR1 SGDLS and CDR2 YYNGEE. CDR3 amino acids: CASSVFLNTEAFF. CDR3 coding DNA: TGTGCCAGCAGCGTCTTTTTGAACACTGAAGCTTTCTTT.

This chain uses TRBV27 with TRBJ2-1; weak D call: TRBD2 (7 bases). V was shortened by 0 bases and J by 9 bases, with 15 bases between the two germline ends. The CDR3 totals 15 residues. Germline V gene data show CDR1 as MNHEY and CDR2 as SMNVEV (reference sequence). CDR3 nucleotides: TGTGCCAGCAGTTTATCGTCTTGGGGGGGGCCTGAGCAGTTCTTC. It is translated as CASSLSSWGGPEQFF.

V is TRBV6-6 and J is TRBJ1-1, with 12 positions matching TRBD1. The CDR3 spans 15 residues. Trimming cost V 5 bases and J 7 bases; bases outside gene matches: 8. Germline CDR1 is MNHNY and CDR2 is SVGAGI (reference sequence). In DNA, the CDR3 is TGTGCCAGCAGTGACCCGGGACAGGGGGCAGGTGAAGCTTTCTTT. Translated, it gives CASSDPGQGAGEAFF.

Here the CDR3 reads CASSQDWGWGTQYF. For the CDR3, the DNA is TGCGCCAGCAGCCAAGATTGGGGGTGGGGGACCCAGTACTTC. The chain combines TRBV4-1 with TRBJ2-5; tentatively, D is TRBD1 or TRBD2 (5 bases each). V was pared by 0 bases and J by 7 bases, with 12 bases between. Looked up from germline, CDR1 is MGHRA and CDR2 is YSYEKL. The CDR3 totals 14 residues.

This chain connects TRBV9 to TRBJ2-3; perhaps TRBD2 as D (6 bases). With 3 bases removed from V and 5 bases from J, the gap between germline ends came to 16 bases. Germline assignment: CDR1 SGDLS and CDR2 YYNGEE. The CDR3 covers 15 residues. CDR3 in amino acids: CASSAPGLPRDTQYF. In nucleotides, the CDR3 is TGTGCCAGCAGCGCCCCGGGACTCCCGAGAGATACGCAGTATTTT.

This clone was recorded once. The V gene is TRBV28, the J gene TRBJ2-7, with 10 positions matching TRBD2. V shed 6 bases, J shed 1 base, and the junction held 3 bases outside the gene matches. Germline V gene lookup returns CDR1 MDHEN and CDR2 SYDVKM. The length of the CDR3 is 14 residues. The CDR3 DNA is TGTGCCAGCAGGCTAGCGGGGGATTCCTACGAGCAGTACTTC. This gives the protein CASRLAGDSYEQYF.

The rearrangement links TRBV4-2 to TRBJ1-1, with D unclear. Deletions cut 0 bases from V and 0 bases from J, with 11 bases between. The CDR3 sequence is 16 residues long. Germline V gives CDR1 LGHNA, CDR2 YNFKEQ. The CDR3 loop reads CASSQESALVNTEAFF. Here the CDR3 DNA reads TGTGCCAGCAGCCAAGAATCCGCATTGGTGAACACTGAAGCTTTCTTT.

The V call is TRBV28, the J call TRBJ1-4; D gene unclear. The CDR3 runs 15 residues. V was clipped by 3 bases and J by 0 bases, with 8 bases between them. CDR1 MDHEN and CDR2 SYDVKM come from the germline V gene. DNA for the CDR3: TGTGCCAGCAGTTTCGTGGGTTCAACTAATGAAAAACTGTTTTTT. Its protein is CASSFVGSTNEKLFF.

Regarding this clone: Other DNA sequences of this sample code for an identical CDR3. The chain combines TRBV7-2 with TRBJ1-2; the D is unclear. The CDR3 is 13 amino acids. The germline V and J ends were trimmed by 4 bases and 3 bases, with 9 bases remaining between them. From germline, CDR1 is SGHTA and CDR2 FQGNSA. CDR3: CASSSRTDYGYTF. In nucleotides, the CDR3 is TGTGCCAGCAGCTCACGGACGGACTATGGCTACACCTTC.

The rearrangement joins TRBV19 to TRBJ1-2; a possible D gene is TRBD1 (5 bases). Trimming left V 5 bases short and J 6 bases short, with 13 bases between. Germline V CDR1 and CDR2: LNHDA, SQIVND (reference sequence). The length of the CDR3 is 13 residues. This CDR3 is CASSPIRGHGYTF. The CDR3 DNA reads TGTGCCAGTAGTCCGATCCGGGGCCATGGCTACACCTTC.

This chain links TRBV18 with TRBJ2-7, with TRBD1 matching 7 bases. The CDR3 sequence is 19 residues long. The germline V gene encodes CDR1 KGHSH and CDR2 LQKENI. Trimming at V came to 0 bases and at J to 0 bases, leaving 14 bases not matched to a gene. CDR3 sequence (DNA): TGTGCCAGCTCACCACCGGAGACAAGGGGGCTTCTGGGCTCCTACGAGCAGTACTTC. Residues: CASSPPETRGLLGSYEQYF.

This chain connects TRBV9 to TRBJ2-2; D ambiguous. The CDR3 runs to 14 residues. Germline-derived CDR1 and CDR2 are SGDLS and YYNGEE. V was clipped by 6 bases and J by 6 bases, with 15 bases between them. The CDR3 region is CASTAKPVAGELFF. The CDR3 bases are TGTGCCAGCACCGCCAAACCTGTGGCCGGGGAGCTGTTTTTT.

The rearrangement joins TRBV7-9 to TRBJ2-7; maybe TRBD2 (6 bases). The CDR3 length is 15 residues. Germline V lookup: CDR1 SEHNR, CDR2 FQNEAQ (reference sequence). Deletions cut 1 base from V and 2 bases from J, with 12 bases between. The CDR3 nucleotides are TGTGCCAGCAGCTTAGGAGGCGGGACGCCCTACGAGCAGTACTTC. Encoded protein: CASSLGGGTPYEQYF.

This chain connects TRBV7-4 to TRBJ2-1; D is perhaps TRBD2 (7 bases). Germline CDR1 reads SGHVT; CDR2 reads SQSDAQ. V lost 4 bases, J lost 9 bases, and 31 bases lay in between. The CDR3 sequence is 19 residues long. CDR3: CASSSGAGVAGEVFGEQFF. In nucleotides, the CDR3 is TGTGCCAGCAGCTCAGGGGCCGGCGTGGCGGGAGAAGTTTTTGGTGAGCAGTTCTTC. The full variable domain, with the rest looked up from reference TRBV7-4 and TRBJ2-1, is GAGVSQSPRYKVAKRGRDVALRCDSISGHVTLYWYRQTLGQGSEVLTYSQSDAQRDKSGRPSGRFSAERPERSVSTLKIQRTEQGDSAVYLCASSSGAGVAGEVFGEQFFGPGTRLTVL.